This is a list of T cell receptor beta chains from one sample in a study of CD8 T cells in ankylosing spondylitis. TCRdb analysed the 5' RACE reads with MiXCR anew, one entry per CDR3 protein. The data show some 840,000 distinct CDR3 sequences, with about an eighth seen just once and 0.45% to 0.6% held by the top ten. Sample: blood, either unsorted or a sorted T cell fraction (not recorded which). The receptors shown here come from a male donor with ankylosing spondylitis. Both conserved end residues are trimmed from each CDR3. The D gene is left open where the match is weak.

v_gene,d_gene,j_gene,CDR3aa
TRBV27,-,TRBJ1-6,ASSSGRRAENSPLH
TRBV5-1,-,TRBJ1-1,ASRFSGDAEAF
TRBV25-1,TRBD2,TRBJ2-7,ASSESAGAAEQY
TRBV20-1,-,TRBJ2-7,SARRLVPYEQY
TRBV5-1,-,TRBJ2-4,ASSLGGTAKNIQY
TRBV6-5,-,TRBJ2-5,ASSYSRGSETQY
TRBV5-1,-,TRBJ1-1,ASREGVMNTEAF
TRBV7-9,TRBD2,TRBJ2-5,ASSLRREGQETQY
TRBV9,TRBD1,TRBJ2-7,ASSVSGQGYEQY
TRBV6-5,-,TRBJ1-1,ASSYSSLGVTEAF
TRBV6-5,TRBD1,TRBJ2-7,ASSYTGDSPYEQY
TRBV20-1,-,TRBJ1-1,SASPGLAEAF
TRBV5-1,TRBD1,TRBJ1-6,ASSAQGQGNSPLH
TRBV9,-,TRBJ1-3,ASSVESQGFSGNTIY
TRBV29-1,TRBD1,TRBJ1-2,SVSSGGDYGYT
TRBV7-8,TRBD1,TRBJ1-1,ASSLRTGSGEAF
TRBV6-2/TRBV6-3,-,TRBJ1-1,ASRPGSNTEAF
TRBV6-2/TRBV6-3,TRBD1,TRBJ1-6,ASRPTGAKAPLH
TRBV30,-,TRBJ2-3,AWGSEITDTQY
TRBV7-2,-,TRBJ1-1,ASSLARGDEAF
TRBV6-2/TRBV6-3,-,TRBJ2-1,ASRPGSVGEQF
TRBV20-1,-,TRBJ1-1,SATTGLHEAF
TRBV10-3,-,TRBJ1-3,AISPGVFSGNTIY